This T cell receptor (beta chain) emerged from a study of blood T cells in healthy people across ages. A sample-barcoded 5' primer and a J-beta primer mix were used in a second PCR of roughly 7 to 11 cycles. One entry per CDR3 protein, called by TCRdb with MiXCR from the 5' RACE reads. The sample lists about 670,000 distinct CDR3 sequences; over 40% were seen once. To note about this clonotype: Its antigen is currently unknown.

The CDR3 is 17 amino acids. Germline V gene lookup returns CDR1 SEHNR and CDR2 FQNEAQ (reference sequence). The V gene end was trimmed by 0 bases and the J gene end by 5 bases; junction bases not matched to a gene: 7. Study-wide results and caveats: Relative to aged donors, long-lived donors carried more naive CD4+ cells and displayed higher diversity. Samples with more naive T cells showed higher observed beta diversity. The study regarded diversity estimates from one million T cells as underestimates.

This TCR was sampled from a man older than 75 in good health. The sample was blood. The chain carries TRBV7-9 and TRBJ2-2; 9 bases line up with TRBD2. CDR3 in DNA: TGTGCCAGCAGCTTAGCGCGCACTAGCGGGCAAACCGGGGAGCTGTTTTTT. Its protein product is CASSLARTSGQTGELFF.